These T cell receptor beta chains were read from a single sample in a study of blood T cell repertoires in COVID-19. Method: immunoSEQ multiplex PCR; TCRdb's copy keeps in-frame clones and lacks some. The sample carries about 120,000 clones, around 87% recorded once. Material for sequencing was peripheral blood. Every receptor here comes from a man aged 70-80 years with active or convalescent COVID-19. CDR3s include the opening cysteine and the closing phenylalanine or tryptophan. A D gene is named only where the DNA matches it firmly.

j_gene: TRBJ2-3
v_gene: TRBV5-1
d_gene: TRBD2
CDR3aa: CASSLALAGGPDTQYF
CDR3nt: TGCGCCAGCAGCTTGGCACTAGCGGGAGGGCCAGATACGCAGTATTTT

j_gene: TRBJ1-5
v_gene: TRBV25-1
d_gene: NA
CDR3aa: CASSEGTPNQPQHF
CDR3nt: TGTGCCAGCAGTGAAGGGACACCCAATCAGCCCCAGCATTTT

j_gene: TRBJ1-4
v_gene: TRBV18
d_gene: NA
CDR3aa: CASSPPATGAEKLFF
CDR3nt: TGTGCCAGCTCACCACCGGCAACAGGCGCTGAAAAACTGTTTTTT

j_gene: TRBJ2-7
v_gene: TRBV7-8
d_gene: TRBD2
CDR3aa: CASSLDAGGPGYEQYF
CDR3nt: TGTGCCAGCAGCTTAGATGCGGGAGGGCCGGGCTACGAGCAGTACTTC

j_gene: TRBJ1-4
v_gene: TRBV7-2
d_gene: TRBD1
CDR3aa: CASSLVRQGGLEKLFF
CDR3nt: TGTGCCAGCAGCTTAGTTAGACAGGGAGGTTTAGAAAAACTGTTTTTT

j_gene: TRBJ2-5
v_gene: TRBV18
d_gene: TRBD2
CDR3aa: CASSPSGTETQYF
CDR3nt: TGTGCCAGCTCACCAAGCGGGACGGAGACCCAGTACTTC

j_gene: TRBJ1-4
v_gene: TRBV30
d_gene: NA
CDR3aa: CAWSGTPGDEKLFF
CDR3nt: TGTGCCTGGAGTGGGACTCCGGGTGACGAAAAACTGTTTTTT

j_gene: TRBJ1-1
v_gene: TRBV11-2
d_gene: NA
CDR3aa: CASSFKVEEAFF
CDR3nt: TGTGCCAGCAGCTTCAAAGTCGAGGAAGCTTTCTTT

j_gene: TRBJ2-7
v_gene: TRBV5-1
d_gene: TRBD2
CDR3aa: CASSLGGGTDEQYF
CDR3nt: TGCGCCAGCAGCTTGGGCGGGGGGACGGACGAGCAGTACTTC

j_gene: TRBJ2-1
v_gene: TRBV11-2
d_gene: TRBD2
CDR3aa: CASSSRSAGGPKYNEQFF
CDR3nt: TGTGCCAGCAGCTCCCGATCTGCGGGAGGGCCGAAGTACAATGAGCAGTTCTTC

j_gene: TRBJ1-5
v_gene: TRBV5-1
d_gene: NA
CDR3aa: CASSLFPDNAGSNQPQHF
CDR3nt: TGCGCCAGCAGCCTATTCCCTGACAATGCCGGTAGCAATCAGCCCCAGCATTTT

j_gene: TRBJ1-1
v_gene: TRBV7-3
d_gene: NA
CDR3aa: CASSLNFRQSQAFF
CDR3nt: TGTGCCAGCAGCTTAAATTTTCGACAGTCGCAAGCTTTCTTT